This T cell receptor beta chain was identified during a study of identical twins. Study-wide results and caveats: Part of the zero-insertion signal could reflect confounding by invariant MAIT and iNKT cells.

In its sample, this clonotype was seen many times. Its antigen is unknown. TCRdb ran MiXCR on the 5' RACE reads and lists one entry per CDR3 protein. In the table there are hundreds of thousands of distinct CDR3 sequences, about 20% of which are singletons. The CDR3 runs to 13 residues. The ends were cut back, 3 bases at V and 1 base at J, with 6 bases in the middle. The sample also formed part of further work on T cells expressing NK-cell markers. Turning to that study: From sorted CD3+CD56+NKG2C+, CD3+CD56+NKG2C- and CD3+CD56-NKG2C+ T cells came the TCR beta repertoires.

This chain joins TRBV12-3 or TRBV12-4 and TRBJ1-2; D is unclear. This TCR was sampled from a woman in her late teens or twenties in good health. What was sequenced was PBMCs. For the CDR3, the DNA is TGTGCCAGCAGTTTCCCCGATAACTATGGCTACACCTTC. This encodes CASSFPDNYGYTF.